This T cell receptor (beta chain) appears in the sequencing data of a study of sequential checkpoint blockade in melanoma. The wider study: Each arm's sequence ended with maintenance nivolumab.

The CDR3 sequence is 14 residues long. V lost 4 bases to trimming and J lost 0 bases, with 9 bases between them. CDR1 and CDR2 from the germline V gene are MDHEN and SYDVKM. TCRdb keeps only in-frame clones here, not all; method: immunoSEQ multiplex PCR. The sample includes about 8,400 clones, under 95% of them seen just once. The treatment denotes: randomized to nivolumab then ipilimumab (arm A) or the reverse (arm B). None of the patients previously received DNA-damaging chemotherapy. From thawed PBMCs, live CD3+CD8+ cells negative for CD19 and CD56 were sorted. The chain employs TRBV28 and TRBJ1-1; D might be TRBD1 (6 bases). The sequence derives from a human donor with melanoma. The starting material was CD8+ T cells sorted from blood (inferred from file names), obtained from a patient given nivolumab and ipilimumab in sequence. CDR3 sequence (DNA): TGTGCCAGCAGTTCGCCAGGGGTGAACACTGAAGCTTTCTTT. Its translation: CASSSPGVNTEAFF.